There are a few counts of the clone carrying this T cell receptor (beta chain). This record comes from a study of response to subunit inactivated influenza vaccine. Germline CDR1 is MGHRA and CDR2 is YSYEKL. The germline V and J ends were trimmed by 3 bases and 4 bases, with 18 bases remaining between them. The CDR3 has 16 amino acids. From the RT-PCR reads, TCRdb called clonotypes with MiXCR, one entry per CDR3 protein. The sample has over 800,000 distinct CDR3 sequences, about 20% seen once. The source was PBMCs from blood, collected 5 days after vaccination. This TCR derives from a man aged 45-65 years who received an inactivated influenza vaccine. This chain connects TRBV4-1 to TRBJ1-2, with D perhaps matching TRBD1 (5 bases). In nucleotides, the CDR3 is TGCGCCAGCAGCCACCCCGCCCAGGGTCTCAGCTATGGCTACACCTTC. Its translation: CASSHPAQGLSYGYTF.